This T cell receptor (beta chain) was found in a study of identifying expanded T cells in peripheral blood. General study results and limits: Technical replicates showed about 1.1 changed clones; two weeks roughly 16; four weeks 19.

Germline lookup yields CDR1 MNHEY and CDR2 SMNVEV (reference sequence). V dropped 4 bases and J dropped 9; count of bases not matched to a gene: 16. This CDR3 comprises 17 residues. Points on this clone: Its antigen remains unidentified.

Data came from immunoSEQ multiplex PCR; TCRdb stores just in-frame clones and leaves some out. Seen here are tens of thousands of clones, approximately 89% observed once, and the top ten hold approximately 3%. The clonotype comes from a person aged 18 to 70 in good health. This chain links TRBV27 with TRBJ2-1; TRBD1 aligns across 9 bases. The sequenced sample consisted of blood. CDR3 in DNA: TGTGCCAGCAGTTCATCCCGTACAGGGGGCGATCCGAGTGAGCAGTTCTTC. Its translation is CASSSSRTGGDPSEQFF.